This T cell receptor beta chain was documented in a study of blood T cells in healthy people across ages. The germline V gene has CDR1 MDHEN and CDR2 SYDVKM. Trimming cost V 2 bases and J 3 bases, with 7 bases left between them. The length of the CDR3 is 13 residues. A remark on this clonotype: Its antigen remains unidentified.

Study results and caveats: Naive T cell percentage and TCR beta diversity correlated strongly. The study regarded diversity estimates from one million T cells as underestimates.

A J-beta primer mix and a sample-barcoded 5' primer were used in a second PCR of roughly 7 to 12 cycles. TCRdb reprocessed the 5' RACE reads via MiXCR and lists one record per CDR3 protein. The sample contains fewer than 900,000 distinct CDR3 sequences, about 42% of which appear only once. The sequence derives from a woman in her sixties in good health. Specimen: blood. V and J are TRBV28 and TRBJ2-5; D unclear. The CDR3 here is CASSLKREETQYF. CDR3 nucleotide sequence: TGTGCCAGCAGTTTAAAGCGCGAAGAGACCCAGTACTTC.